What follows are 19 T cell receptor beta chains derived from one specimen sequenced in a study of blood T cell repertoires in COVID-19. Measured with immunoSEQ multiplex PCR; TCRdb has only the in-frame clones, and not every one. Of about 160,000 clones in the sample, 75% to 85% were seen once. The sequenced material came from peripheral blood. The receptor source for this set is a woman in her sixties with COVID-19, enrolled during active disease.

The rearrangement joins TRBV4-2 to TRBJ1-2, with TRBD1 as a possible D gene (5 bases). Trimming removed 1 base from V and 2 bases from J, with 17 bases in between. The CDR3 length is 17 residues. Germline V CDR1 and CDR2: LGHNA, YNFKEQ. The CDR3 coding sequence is TGTGCCAGCAGCCAAGGATTGGGAACAGGCGGAAACTATGGCTACACCTTC. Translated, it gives CASSQGLGTGGNYGYTF.

The CDR3 reads CASSLGGGGRNYGYTF. The CDR3 DNA follows: TGTGCCAGCAGCTTAGGCGGCGGGGGCAGAAACTATGGCTACACCTTC. V is TRBV13 and J is TRBJ1-2; perhaps TRBD1 as D (6 bases). The germline gives CDR1 PRHDT, CDR2 FYEKMQ (reference sequence). V was trimmed by 0 bases and J by 2 bases, leaving 13 bases between them. The CDR3 is 16 amino acids.

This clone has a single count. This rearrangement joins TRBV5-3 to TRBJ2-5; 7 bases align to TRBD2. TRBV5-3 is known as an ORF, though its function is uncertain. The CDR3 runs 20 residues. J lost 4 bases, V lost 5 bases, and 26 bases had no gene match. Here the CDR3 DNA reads TGTGCCAGAAGTTCCGTTTTAGCGGGTTACCCGGGCGTGATGGTAGAGACCCAGTACTTC. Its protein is CARSSVLAGYPGVMVETQYF.

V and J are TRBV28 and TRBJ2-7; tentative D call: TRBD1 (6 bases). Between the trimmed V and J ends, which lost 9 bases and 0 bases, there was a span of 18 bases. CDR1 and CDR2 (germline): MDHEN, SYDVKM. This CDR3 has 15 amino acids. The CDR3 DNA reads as TGTGCCAGTAAACGGCAGGGGATGAGCTCCTACGAGCAGTACTTC. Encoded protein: CASKRQGMSSYEQYF.

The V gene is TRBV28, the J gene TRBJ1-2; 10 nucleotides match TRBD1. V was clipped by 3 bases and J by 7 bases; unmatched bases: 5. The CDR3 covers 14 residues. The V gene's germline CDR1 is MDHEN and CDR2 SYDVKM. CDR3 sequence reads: CASSFSGTGAGYTF. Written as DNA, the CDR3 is TGTGCCAGCAGTTTTTCCGGGACAGGGGCTGGCTACACCTTC.

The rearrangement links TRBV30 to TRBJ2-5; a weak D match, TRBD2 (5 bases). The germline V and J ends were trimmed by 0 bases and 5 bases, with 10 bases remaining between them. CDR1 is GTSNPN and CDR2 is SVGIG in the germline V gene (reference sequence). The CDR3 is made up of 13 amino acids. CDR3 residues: CAWSVRGSETQYF. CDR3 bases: TGTGCCTGGAGTGTCCGGGGTTCGGAGACCCAGTACTTC.

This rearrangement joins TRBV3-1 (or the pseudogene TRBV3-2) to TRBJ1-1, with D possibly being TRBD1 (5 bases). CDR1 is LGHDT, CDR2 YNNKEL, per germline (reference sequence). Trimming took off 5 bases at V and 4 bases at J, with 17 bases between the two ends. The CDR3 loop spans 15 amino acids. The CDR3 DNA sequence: TGTGCCAGCAGCTACTCCGGAGGGGCGTTCACTGAAGCTTTCTTT. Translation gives CASSYSGGAFTEAFF.

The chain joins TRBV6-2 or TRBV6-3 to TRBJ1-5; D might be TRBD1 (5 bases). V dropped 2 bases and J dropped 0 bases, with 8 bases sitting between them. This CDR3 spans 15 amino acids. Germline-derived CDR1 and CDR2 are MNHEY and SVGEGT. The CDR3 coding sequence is TGTGCCAGCAGTTACCGGGGACTTAGCAATCAGCCCCAGCATTTT. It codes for CASSYRGLSNQPQHF.

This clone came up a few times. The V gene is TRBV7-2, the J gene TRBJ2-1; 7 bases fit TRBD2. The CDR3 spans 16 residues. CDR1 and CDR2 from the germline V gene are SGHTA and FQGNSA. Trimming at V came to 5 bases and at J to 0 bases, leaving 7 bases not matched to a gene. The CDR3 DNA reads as TGTGCCAGCAGCCCCTGGGGGGGGAGCTCCTACAATGAGCAGTTCTTC. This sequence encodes CASSPWGGSSYNEQFF.

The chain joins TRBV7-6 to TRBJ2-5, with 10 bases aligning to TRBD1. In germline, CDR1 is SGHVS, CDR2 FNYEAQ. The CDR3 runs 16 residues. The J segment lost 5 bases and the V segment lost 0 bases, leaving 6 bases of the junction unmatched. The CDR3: CASSLAVTGGGETQYF. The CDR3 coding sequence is TGTGCCAGCAGCTTAGCAGTGACAGGGGGCGGCGAGACCCAGTACTTC.

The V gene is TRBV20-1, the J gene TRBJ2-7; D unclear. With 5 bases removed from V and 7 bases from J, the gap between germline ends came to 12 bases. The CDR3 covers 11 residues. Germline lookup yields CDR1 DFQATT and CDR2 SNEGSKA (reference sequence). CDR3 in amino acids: CSAPLFREQYF. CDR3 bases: TGCAGTGCTCCCCTCTTTCGGGAGCAGTACTTC.

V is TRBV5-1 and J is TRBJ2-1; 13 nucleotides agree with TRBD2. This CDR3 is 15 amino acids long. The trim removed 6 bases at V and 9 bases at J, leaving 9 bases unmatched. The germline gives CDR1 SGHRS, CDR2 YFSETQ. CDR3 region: CASNTPGTSGIEQFF. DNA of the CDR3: TGCGCCAGCAATACTCCCGGGACTAGCGGGATTGAGCAGTTCTTC.

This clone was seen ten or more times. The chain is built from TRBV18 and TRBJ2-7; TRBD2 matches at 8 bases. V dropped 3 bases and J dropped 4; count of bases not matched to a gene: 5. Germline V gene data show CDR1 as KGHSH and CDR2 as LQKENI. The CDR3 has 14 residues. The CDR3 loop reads CASSPAGGSYEQYF. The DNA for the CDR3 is TGTGCCAGCTCACCGGCGGGAGGATCGTACGAGCAGTACTTC.

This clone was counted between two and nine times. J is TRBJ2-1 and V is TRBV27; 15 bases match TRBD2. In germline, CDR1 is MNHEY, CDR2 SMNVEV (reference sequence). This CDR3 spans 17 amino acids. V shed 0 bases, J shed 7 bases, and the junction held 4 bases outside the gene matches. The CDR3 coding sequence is TGTGCCAGCAGTTTATCGGGACTAGCGGGAGGATTAAATGAGCAGTTCTTC. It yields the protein CASSLSGLAGGLNEQFF.

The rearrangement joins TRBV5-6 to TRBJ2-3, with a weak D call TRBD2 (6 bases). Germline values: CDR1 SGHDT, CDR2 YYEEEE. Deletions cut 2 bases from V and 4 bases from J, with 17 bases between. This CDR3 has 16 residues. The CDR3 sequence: CASSFAAGRFSDTQYF. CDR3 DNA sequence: TGTGCCAGCAGCTTTGCGGCAGGGAGGTTTTCAGATACGCAGTATTTT. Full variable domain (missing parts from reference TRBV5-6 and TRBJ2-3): DAGVTQSPTHLIKTRGQQVTLRCSPKSGHDTVSWYQQALGQGPQFIFQYYEEEERQRGNFPDRFSGHQFPNYSSELNVNALLLGDSALYLCASSFAAGRFSDTQYFGPGTRLTVL.

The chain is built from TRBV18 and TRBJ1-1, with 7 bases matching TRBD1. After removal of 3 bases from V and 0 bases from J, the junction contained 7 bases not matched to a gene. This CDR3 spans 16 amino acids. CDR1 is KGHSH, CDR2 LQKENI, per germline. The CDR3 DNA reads TGTGCCAGCTCACCTCGGGACAGCCTAATGAACACTGAAGCTTTCTTT. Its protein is CASSPRDSLMNTEAFF.

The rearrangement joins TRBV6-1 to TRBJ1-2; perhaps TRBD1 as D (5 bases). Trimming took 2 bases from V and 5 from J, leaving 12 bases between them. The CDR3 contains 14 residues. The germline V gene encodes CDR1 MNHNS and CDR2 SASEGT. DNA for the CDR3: TGTGCCAGCAGTGAATTCGATAGGGGTTATGGCTACACCTTC. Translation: CASSEFDRGYGYTF.

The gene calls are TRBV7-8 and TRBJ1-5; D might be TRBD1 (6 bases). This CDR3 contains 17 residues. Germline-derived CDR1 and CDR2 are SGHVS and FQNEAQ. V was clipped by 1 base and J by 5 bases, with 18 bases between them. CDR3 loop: CASSLEGQLGTDQPQHF. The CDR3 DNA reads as TGTGCCAGCAGCTTAGAAGGACAGTTAGGAACGGATCAGCCCCAGCATTTT.

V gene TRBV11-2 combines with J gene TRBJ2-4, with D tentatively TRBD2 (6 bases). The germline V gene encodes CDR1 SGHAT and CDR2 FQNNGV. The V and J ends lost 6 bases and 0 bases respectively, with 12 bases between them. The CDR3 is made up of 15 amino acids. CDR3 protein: CASSPLGLAKNIQYF. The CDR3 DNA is TGTGCCAGCAGTCCCTTGGGACTAGCCAAAAACATTCAGTACTTC.